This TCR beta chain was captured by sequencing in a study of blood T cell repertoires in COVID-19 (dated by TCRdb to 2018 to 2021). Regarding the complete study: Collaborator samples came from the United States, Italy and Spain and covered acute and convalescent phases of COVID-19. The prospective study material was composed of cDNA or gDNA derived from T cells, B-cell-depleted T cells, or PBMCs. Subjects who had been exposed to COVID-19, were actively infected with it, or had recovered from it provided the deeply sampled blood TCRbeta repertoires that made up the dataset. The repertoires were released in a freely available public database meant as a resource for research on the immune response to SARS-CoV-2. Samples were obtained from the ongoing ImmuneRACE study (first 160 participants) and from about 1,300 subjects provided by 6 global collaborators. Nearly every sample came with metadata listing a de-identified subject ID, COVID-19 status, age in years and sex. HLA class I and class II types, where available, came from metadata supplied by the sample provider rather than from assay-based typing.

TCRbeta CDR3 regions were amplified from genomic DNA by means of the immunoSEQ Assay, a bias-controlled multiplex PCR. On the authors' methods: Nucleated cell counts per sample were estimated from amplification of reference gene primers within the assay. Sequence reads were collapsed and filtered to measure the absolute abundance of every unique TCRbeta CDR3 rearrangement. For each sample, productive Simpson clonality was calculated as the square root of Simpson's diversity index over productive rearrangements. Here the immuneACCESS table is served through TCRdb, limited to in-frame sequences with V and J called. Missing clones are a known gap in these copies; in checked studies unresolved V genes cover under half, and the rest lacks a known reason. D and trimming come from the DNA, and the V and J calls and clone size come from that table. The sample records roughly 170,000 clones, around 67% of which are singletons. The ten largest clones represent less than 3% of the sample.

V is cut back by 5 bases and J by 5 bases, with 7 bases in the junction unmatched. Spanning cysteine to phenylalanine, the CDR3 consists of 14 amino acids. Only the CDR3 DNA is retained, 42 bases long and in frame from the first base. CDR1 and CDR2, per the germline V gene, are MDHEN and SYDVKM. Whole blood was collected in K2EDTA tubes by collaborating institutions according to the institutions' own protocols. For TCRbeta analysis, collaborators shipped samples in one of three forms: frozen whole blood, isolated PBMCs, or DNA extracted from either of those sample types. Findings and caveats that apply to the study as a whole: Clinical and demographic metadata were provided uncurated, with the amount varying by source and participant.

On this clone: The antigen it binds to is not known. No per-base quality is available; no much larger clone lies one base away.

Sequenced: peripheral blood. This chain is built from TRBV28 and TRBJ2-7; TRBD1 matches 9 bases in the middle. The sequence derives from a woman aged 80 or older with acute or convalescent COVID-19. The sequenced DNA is TGTGCCAGCAGTCCAGGGACAGGGTATAACGAGCAGTACTTC. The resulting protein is CASSPGTGYNEQYF.